This record covers a single T cell receptor beta chain. The antigen remains undetermined. This sample is part of a study of a mutant IDH1 vaccine in newly diagnosed glioma. The overall study: The first vaccination came 4-6 weeks after radiotherapy alone, or with temozolomide cycles. Treatment recipients were approximately 60% male and about 40% female, and their mean age was around 37 years. It was radiotherapy, temozolomide, or both that patients received previously, with most receiving both.

Time point here: week 23, last vaccination. The content of each vaccine dose was 300 ug of mutant IDH1 20-mer peptide, and topical imiquimod accompanied it. Patients carried new grade 3 or 4 IDH1-mutant astrocytomas lacking nuclear ATRX. CDR1 SGDLS and CDR2 YYNGEE come from the germline V gene. The CDR3 has 16 residues. With V trimmed by 0 bases and J by 4 bases, 6 bases remained unmatched. Method: immunoSEQ multiplex PCR; TCRdb's copy keeps in-frame clones and lacks some. The sample includes approximately 67,000 clones, over 75% seen only once; the top ten take 13%. The origin of this receptor is a man between 18 and 29 years old with glioma. The sequencing here drew on PBMCs, taken from a glioma patient whose treatment included an IDH1 peptide vaccine. The V call is TRBV9, the J call TRBJ1-3; 8 nucleotides agree with TRBD1. Written as DNA, the CDR3 is TGTGCCAGCAGCGTAGGACAGGGGATCGGGGGAAACACCATATATTTT. It specifies CASSVGQGIGGNTIYF.